The present T cell receptor (beta chain) was sequenced within a study of regulatory T cells in long-lasting Graves disease. Regarding time point: persistent/refractory GD, antithyroid drugs over 5 years with positive TRAb. From PBMCs, RNA was extracted and then used to make the TCR library. This clonotype appeared many times. Its specificity is not known. Study results and caveats: Whereas 1,000 or so public clonotypes were shared by new patients, persistent patients shared more, at over 2,500.

The germline gives CDR1 MNHNS, CDR2 SASEGT. The J segment lost 3 bases and the V segment lost 7 bases, leaving 3 bases of the junction unmatched. CDR3 length: 14 residues. CDR3-region Arm-PCR and iRepertoire HTBI primers produced the TCR beta libraries. TCRdb reprocessed the multiplex PCR reads via MiXCR and lists one record per CDR3 protein. The data show fewer than 450,000 distinct CDR3 sequences, around 20% seen once. The chain is built from TRBV6-1 and TRBJ2-5; 12 nucleotides agree with TRBD2. The source was peripheral blood mononuclear cells (PBMCs), collected when the disease was refractory, from a patient treated with antithyroid drugs. The TCR originated in a female donor with Graves disease. Written as DNA, the CDR3 is TGTGCCAGCATGCCTAGCGGGAGGGAAGAGACCCAGTACTTC. This translates into CASMPSGREETQYF.